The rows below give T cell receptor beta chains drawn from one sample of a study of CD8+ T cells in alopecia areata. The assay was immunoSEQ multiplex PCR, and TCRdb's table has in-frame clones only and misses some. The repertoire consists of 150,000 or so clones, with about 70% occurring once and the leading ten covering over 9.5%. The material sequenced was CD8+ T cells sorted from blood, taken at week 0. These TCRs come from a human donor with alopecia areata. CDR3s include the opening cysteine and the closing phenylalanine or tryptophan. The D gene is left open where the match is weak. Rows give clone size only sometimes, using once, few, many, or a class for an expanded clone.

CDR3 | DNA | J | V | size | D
CASSLRTSRETQYF | TGTGCCAGCAGCTTACGGACTAGCCGCGAGACCCAGTACTTC | TRBJ2-5 | TRBV7-8 | - | TRBD2
CASAWTGSGELFF | TGCGCCAGCGCCTGGACAGGGTCCGGGGAGCTGTTTTTT | TRBJ2-2 | TRBV5-1 | - | TRBD1
CASSYGTLNYEQYF | TGCGCCAGCAGCTACGGGACACTGAACTACGAGCAGTACTTC | TRBJ2-7 | TRBV4-1 | few | -
CASSLTLASTDTQYF | TGCGCCAGCAGCTTGACACTAGCGAGCACAGATACGCAGTATTTT | TRBJ2-3 | TRBV5-1 | - | TRBD2
CASSLGVSSNQPQHF | TGTGCCAGCAGTTTAGGGGTATCCAGCAATCAGCCCCAGCATTTT | TRBJ1-5 | TRBV28 | - | -
CASGTGNTEAFF | TGTGCTAGTGGGACAGGGAACACTGAAGCTTTCTTT | TRBJ1-1 | TRBV12-5 | - | -
CASSYGEEANVLTF | TGTGCCAGCAGTTACGGGGAAGAGGCCAACGTCCTGACTTTC | TRBJ2-6 | TRBV6-5 | - | -
CASSPGSGGTEAFF | TGTGCCAGCAGCCCCGGGTCGGGGGGCACTGAAGCTTTCTTT | TRBJ1-1 | TRBV11-2 | few | -
CASSTRTSGVSYNEQFF | TGTGCCAGCAGTACCCGGACTAGCGGGGTCTCCTACAATGAGCAGTTCTTC | TRBJ2-1 | TRBV27 | - | TRBD2
CASRNEPASYEQYF | TGTGCCAGCAGGAATGAGCCAGCCTCCTACGAGCAGTACTTC | TRBJ2-7 | TRBV28 | few | -
CSVEGFRGAAGNEQFF | TGCAGCGTTGAAGGGTTTCGGGGGGCAGCGGGCAATGAGCAGTTCTTC | TRBJ2-1 | TRBV29-1 | - | -
CASSLGVGDTQYF | TGTGCCAGCAGCCTCGGGGTGGGAGATACGCAGTATTTT | TRBJ2-3 | TRBV11-2 | - | -
CASRQGYGYTF | TGTGCCAGCAGGCAGGGTTATGGCTACACCTTC | TRBJ1-2 | TRBV2 | - | -
CASSPSSGGAVETQYF | TGTGCCAGCAGCCCCTCAAGCGGGGGGGCGGTGGAGACCCAGTACTTC | TRBJ2-5 | TRBV4-2 | - | TRBD2
CASSPFGTAYEQYF | TGCGCCAGCAGCCCGTTTGGAACCGCCTACGAGCAGTACTTC | TRBJ2-7 | TRBV4-1 | - | -
CAWIGTESSGYTF | TGTGCCTGGATTGGGACAGAAAGCTCTGGCTACACCTTC | TRBJ1-2 | TRBV30 | - | TRBD1
CASSDRYYEQYF | TGTGCCAGCAGTGACCGATACTACGAGCAGTACTTC | TRBJ2-7 | TRBV6-1 | - | -
CASSYGNNEQFF | TGTGCCAGCAGTTACGGGAACAATGAGCAGTTCTTC | TRBJ2-1 | TRBV6-6 | - | -
CSAGTVYNEQFF | TGCAGCGCTGGGACGGTATACAATGAGCAGTTCTTC | TRBJ2-1 | TRBV29-1 | - | -
CASSEWDDKKTQYF | TGTGCCAGCAGTGAATGGGACGACAAGAAGACCCAGTACTTC | TRBJ2-5 | TRBV2 | few | -
CASRRGAATDTQYF | TGTGCCAGCAGGAGGGGAGCCGCCACAGATACGCAGTATTTT | TRBJ2-3 | TRBV11-2 | few | -
CASRVPGQVSYEQYF | TGTGCCAGCAGAGTTCCGGGACAGGTCTCCTACGAGCAGTACTTC | TRBJ2-7 | TRBV6-1 | - | TRBD1
CASSYEASGGTDTQYF | TGTGCCAGCAGTTACGAGGCTAGCGGGGGCACAGATACGCAGTATTTT | TRBJ2-3 | TRBV6-5 | - | TRBD2
CASSLAGGVEQFF | TGTGCCAGCAGTCTAGCGGGGGGAGTTGAGCAGTTCTTC | TRBJ2-1 | TRBV2 | once | TRBD2
CSVPGDVPEGYTF | TGCAGCGTTCCGGGTGACGTTCCCGAGGGCTACACCTTC | TRBJ1-2 | TRBV29-1 | few | -
CASSPGGPADTQYF | TGTGCCAGCAGCCCGGGGGGGCCTGCAGATACGCAGTATTTT | TRBJ2-3 | TRBV6-5 | - | TRBD2
CASSIADLTYEQYF | TGTGCCAGTAGTATCGCGGATTTAACCTACGAGCAGTACTTC | TRBJ2-7 | TRBV19 | - | -
CASSEAPGRIAKNIQYF | TGTGCCAGCAGTGAAGCCCCAGGGCGGATAGCCAAAAACATTCAGTACTTC | TRBJ2-4 | TRBV2 | - | -
CASGLRGYGYTF | TGTGCTAGTGGTTTGCGGGGGTATGGCTACACCTTC | TRBJ1-2 | TRBV12-5 | - | -
CASSLGGRTLNTEAFF | TGTGCCAGCAGCTTAGGGGGTAGGACACTGAACACTGAAGCTTTCTTT | TRBJ1-1 | TRBV13 | - | -
CASSSTSYEQYF | TGTGCCAGCAGCTCAACCTCCTACGAGCAGTACTTC | TRBJ2-7 | TRBV5-6 | - | -
CASSSSRTYNEQFF | TGTGCCAGCAGCTCCTCGAGGACCTACAATGAGCAGTTCTTC | TRBJ2-1 | TRBV11-2 | few | -
CASSSGQVGPEAFF | TGTGCCAGCAGCTCTGGACAGGTCGGCCCTGAAGCTTTCTTT | TRBJ1-1 | TRBV5-6 | - | TRBD1
CASSFGTGINQPQHF | TGTGCCAGCAGCTTTGGTACAGGGATCAATCAGCCCCAGCATTTT | TRBJ1-5 | TRBV5-6 | - | -
CASSDTSGGQETQYF | TGTGCCAGCAGTGACACTAGCGGGGGGCAAGAGACCCAGTACTTC | TRBJ2-5 | TRBV25-1 | - | TRBD2
CASTLTGGDSPLHF | TGTGCCAGCACCTTGACAGGGGGCGATTCACCCCTCCACTTT | TRBJ1-6 | TRBV7-9 | - | TRBD1
CASSQVPQGDYEQYF | TGCGCCAGCAGCCAAGTCCCCCAGGGGGATTACGAGCAGTACTTC | TRBJ2-7 | TRBV4-1 | - | TRBD1
CSAGTEFNQPQHF | TGCAGCGCTGGTACGGAATTCAATCAGCCCCAGCATTTT | TRBJ1-5 | TRBV29-1 | - | -
CASSEVTHEKLFF | TGTGCCAGCAGTGAGGTGACCCATGAAAAACTGTTTTTT | TRBJ1-4 | TRBV27 | - | -
CATSENLNTEAFF | TGTGCCACCAGCGAGAATCTGAACACTGAAGCTTTCTTT | TRBJ1-1 | TRBV15 | - | -
CASSFRGTNEKLFF | TGCGCCAGCAGCTTCCGGGGAACTAATGAAAAACTGTTTTTT | TRBJ1-4 | TRBV5-1 | - | -
CASSLGGGYGYTF | TGTGCCAGCAGTTTAGGAGGAGGCTATGGCTACACCTTC | TRBJ1-2 | TRBV6-5 | - | -
CASSGTGKILSGYTF | TGTGCCAGCAGTGGGACAGGGAAGATCTTAAGTGGCTACACCTTC | TRBJ1-2 | TRBV27 | once | TRBD1
CSVDSNPDRVWDYGYTF | TGCAGCGTTGATTCAAATCCGGACAGGGTCTGGGACTATGGCTACACCTTC | TRBJ1-2 | TRBV29-1 | - | TRBD1
CASSPTGLAGTGELFF | TGCGCCAGCAGCCCGACGGGACTAGCGGGAACCGGGGAGCTGTTTTTT | TRBJ2-2 | TRBV5-1 | - | TRBD2
CALTYLAGGYNEQFF | TGTGCCTTAACCTACCTAGCGGGGGGTTACAATGAGCAGTTCTTC | TRBJ2-1 | TRBV30 | - | TRBD2
CSSGQGTGELFF | TGCAGCTCGGGACAGGGGACCGGGGAGCTGTTTTTT | TRBJ2-2 | TRBV29-1 | few | TRBD1